The clone carrying this T cell receptor beta chain was picked up many times. The antigen is not known. These data are taken from a study of early T cells in non-severe SARS-CoV-2 infection. Study details: Sequencing was performed on bulk RNA from unsorted whole blood, leaving chains unpaired. General study findings and limits: Anti-spike CD8 specificities were favored by VDJdb matching, whose results missed private and CD4 specificities.

Attachment of unique molecular identifiers was made to individual cDNA molecules. TCRdb re-called the 5' RACE reads through MiXCR, storing one row per CDR3 protein. Seen here are over 50,000 distinct CDR3 sequences, over 7% observed once, and the top ten hold roughly 8.8%. The sequencing input was whole blood. The origin of this receptor is an adult who was a healthcare worker with PCR-confirmed SARS-CoV-2 infection or an uninfected control (not recorded which).

The CDR3 nucleotides are TGCGCCAGCAGTCGAGGGGATGGCGGAGAAAAACTGTTTTTT. It specifies CASSRGDGGEKLFF. This chain connects TRBV4-1 to TRBJ1-4, with D tentatively TRBD1 (5 bases). The germline gives CDR1 MGHRA, CDR2 YSYEKL. Trimming left V 6 bases short and J 8 bases short, with 16 bases between. The CDR3 consists of 14 residues.